The 21 T cell receptor beta chains below all came from one sample that was sequenced in a study of blood T cell repertoires in COVID-19. Data came from immunoSEQ multiplex PCR; TCRdb stores just in-frame clones and leaves some out. The table lists roughly 570,000 clones, about 89% of them singletons, with around 7.8% in the top ten. The sample comprised peripheral blood. The receptors here all came from a woman aged 45-60 years with COVID-19, enrolled during active disease.

This sequence joins TRBV5-8 and TRBJ2-1; D remains unclear. The germline CDR1 and CDR2 sequences are SGHTS and YDEGEE. Trimming took 0 bases from V and 5 from J, leaving 12 bases between them. CDR3 length: 15 amino acids. CDR3 DNA sequence: TGTGCCAGCAGCTTGGGAGTGACAACCCACAATGAGCAGTTCTTC. Encoded protein: CASSLGVTTHNEQFF.

The chain carries TRBV3-1 (or the pseudogene TRBV3-2) and TRBJ2-2; D perhaps matches TRBD2 (6 bases). V was trimmed by 1 base and J by 5 bases, leaving 14 bases between them. CDR1 LGHDT and CDR2 YNNKEL come from the germline V gene (reference sequence). The CDR3 is 16 residues long. The CDR3, as DNA: TGTGCCAGCAGCCAAGTGGCGGGGCGAGATACCGGGGAGCTGTTTTTT. Translation: CASSQVAGRDTGELFF.

The chain joins TRBV7-7 to TRBJ2-1; possibly TRBD2 for D (6 bases). The ends were cut back, 4 bases at V and 8 bases at J, with 18 bases in the middle. This CDR3 has 15 amino acids. Germline-derived CDR1 and CDR2 are SSHAT and FNYEAQ (reference sequence). CDR3 sequence (DNA): TGTGCCAGCAGCTCATCGCGGGGTCCATTAGATGAGCAGTTCTTC. It yields the protein CASSSSRGPLDEQFF. Based on the CDR3 plus reference TRBV7-7 and TRBJ2-1, the full variable domain is GAGVSQSPRYKVTKRGQDVTLRCDPISSHATLYWYQQALGQGPEFLTYFNYEAQPDKSGLPSDRFSAERPEGSISTLTIQRTEQRDSAMYRCASSSSRGPLDEQFFGPGTRLTVL.

The chain uses TRBV2 and TRBJ1-6; 7 nucleotides match TRBD1. With V trimmed by 6 bases and J by 9 bases, 8 bases remained unmatched. The CDR3 is 14 residues long. Germline V lookup: CDR1 SNHLY, CDR2 FYNNEI. The CDR3 region is CASSVTGRSSPLHF. The DNA of the CDR3 is TGTGCCAGCAGCGTGACAGGGAGAAGTTCACCCCTCCACTTT.

Many counts were recorded for this clone. This chain connects TRBV19 to TRBJ1-6; the D gene is possibly TRBD1 (6 bases). The CDR3 has 14 amino acids. Germline V gene lookup returns CDR1 LNHDA and CDR2 SQIVND (reference sequence). V was trimmed by 9 bases and J by 0 bases, leaving 9 bases between them. The CDR3 region is CARQGGSYNSPLHF. CDR3 sequence (DNA): TGTGCCAGACAGGGTGGCTCCTATAATTCACCCCTCCACTTT.

The sample holds one count of this clone. This chain connects TRBV14 to TRBJ1-3; TRBD1 agrees at 7 bases. V dropped 1 base and J dropped 4; count of bases not matched to a gene: 7. This CDR3 spans 16 amino acids. From germline, CDR1 is SGHDN and CDR2 FVKESK. The CDR3 sequence: CASSQGEDREGNTIYF. The DNA of the CDR3 is TGTGCCAGCAGCCAAGGGGAAGACAGGGAGGGAAACACCATATATTTT.

The V call is TRBV30, the J call TRBJ1-6; D gene ambiguous. In germline, CDR1 is GTSNPN, CDR2 SVGIG (reference sequence). This CDR3 contains 14 residues. V was cut by 7 bases and J by 4 bases, with 14 bases left in between. In DNA form, the CDR3 reads TGTGCCTTCACGGAGCGGCTTTATAATTCACCCCTCCACTTT. This gives the protein CAFTERLYNSPLHF.

The chain links TRBV29-1 to TRBJ2-1; tentatively, D is TRBD2 (5 bases). CDR1 SQVTM and CDR2 ANQGSEA come from the germline V gene. The CDR3 spans 16 residues. With 7 bases removed from V and 1 base from J, the gap between germline ends came to 20 bases. This CDR3 is CSALGDRHTSYNEQFF. In DNA, the CDR3 is TGCAGCGCCTTGGGAGATCGGCACACTTCCTACAATGAGCAGTTCTTC.

The chain recombines TRBV6-5 with TRBJ1-3, with D unresolved. The germline V and J ends were trimmed by 8 bases and 0 bases, with 11 bases remaining between them. Looked up from germline, CDR1 is MNHEY and CDR2 is SVGAGI. CDR3 length equals 14 residues. This CDR3 is CASRSGFSGNTIYF. The CDR3 nucleotides are TGTGCCAGCCGTAGCGGGTTCTCTGGAAACACCATATATTTT.

The table lists this clone with a count of one. V and J are TRBV27 and TRBJ1-1; TRBD1 is a possible D gene (5 bases). Germline-derived CDR1 and CDR2 are MNHEY and SMNVEV (reference sequence). The CDR3 spans 13 residues. Trimming left V 6 bases short and J 5 bases short, with 13 bases between. The CDR3 region is CASRLRVYTEAFF. CDR3 DNA sequence: TGTGCCAGCAGACTCAGGGTTTATACTGAAGCTTTCTTT.

The V and J genes are TRBV5-4 and TRBJ1-4; 9 bases are shared with TRBD1. With V trimmed by 4 bases and J by 8 bases, 15 bases remained unmatched. CDR1 SGHNT and CDR2 YYREEE come from the germline V gene (reference sequence). The length of the CDR3 is 17 residues. This chain's CDR3 is CASSPGSQGQGLEKLFF. DNA of the CDR3: TGTGCCAGCAGCCCGGGATCGCAGGGACAGGGTCTCGAAAAACTGTTTTTT.

The rearrangement uses TRBV3-1 (or the pseudogene TRBV3-2) and TRBJ1-1, with unresolved D. The CDR3 contains 13 residues. Trimming pared 5 bases from V and 1 base from J, leaving 8 bases between. Germline assignment: CDR1 LGHDT and CDR2 YNNKEL (reference sequence). The CDR3 here is CASSNSPNTEAFF. CDR3 sequence (DNA): TGTGCCAGCAGCAACAGCCCGAACACTGAAGCTTTCTTT.

The chain is built from TRBV5-5 and TRBJ1-2; 8 nucleotides line up with TRBD1. The V gene's germline CDR1 is SGHKS and CDR2 YYEKEE (reference sequence). With V trimmed by 4 bases and J by 5 bases, 10 bases remained unmatched. The CDR3 consists of 15 residues. The CDR3, as DNA: TGTGCCAGCAGCCTAATGGGACAGGCAGGGTATGGCTACACCTTC. Amino acids: CASSLMGQAGYGYTF.

This sequence joins TRBV19 and TRBJ1-5; tentatively, D is TRBD1 (5 bases). This CDR3 has 14 amino acids. CDR1 and CDR2 (germline): LNHDA, SQIVND (reference sequence). The V end lost 7 bases, the J end lost 2 bases, and 12 bases lay between the germline ends. The CDR3 nucleotides read TGTGCCAGTACCAGGGAGGCCGGCAATCAGCCCCAGCATTTT. Residues: CASTREAGNQPQHF.

This chain connects TRBV10-3 to TRBJ2-3, with 7 bases matching TRBD2. Per the germline V gene, CDR1 is ENHRY and CDR2 is SYGVKD. CDR3 length equals 18 residues. V was pared by 3 bases and J by 2 bases, with 14 bases of the junction left unmatched. CDR3 in amino acids: CAISDSPFGSGATDTQYF. The CDR3 region has the DNA TGTGCCATCAGTGACTCCCCCTTTGGGAGCGGGGCCACAGATACGCAGTATTTT.

CDR3 amino acids: CASGLGQGGVNTEAFF. CDR3 nucleotides: TGTGCTAGTGGTCTCGGACAGGGAGGTGTGAACACTGAAGCTTTCTTT. The rearrangement links TRBV12-5 to TRBJ1-1; 8 bases fit TRBD1. The CDR3 is made up of 16 amino acids. J was trimmed by 0 bases and V by 5 bases; bases with no gene match: 8. The V gene's germline CDR1 is LGHNT and CDR2 FRNRAP.

V gene TRBV29-1 combines with J gene TRBJ1-2, with D perhaps matching TRBD1 (5 bases). Looked up from germline, CDR1 is SQVTM and CDR2 is ANQGSEA. This CDR3 spans 12 amino acids. With 5 bases removed from V and 6 bases from J, the gap between germline ends came to 13 bases. The CDR3 loop is CSVSRQPNGYTF. As DNA, the CDR3 is TGCAGCGTTAGCCGACAGCCCAATGGCTACACCTTC.

The V gene is TRBV25-1, the J gene TRBJ1-1, with a weak D call TRBD1 (6 bases). The V and J ends lost 2 bases and 1 base respectively, with 14 bases between them. The CDR3 runs 16 residues. CDR1 is MGHDK and CDR2 is SYGVNS in the germline V gene. CDR3 sequence reads: CASSEKNQGRNTEAFF. CDR3 DNA sequence: TGTGCCAGCAGTGAAAAGAACCAGGGGAGGAACACTGAAGCTTTCTTT.

The chain combines TRBV3-1 (or the pseudogene TRBV3-2) with TRBJ1-2; possibly TRBD1 for D (6 bases). V was cut by 1 base and J by 4 bases, with 13 bases left in between. From germline, CDR1 is LGHDT and CDR2 YNNKEL (reference sequence). The CDR3 totals 15 residues. In DNA form, the CDR3 reads TGTGCCAGCAGCCAAGGGCAGGGGTTAGTCTATGGCTACACCTTC. The encoded protein is CASSQGQGLVYGYTF.

V and J are TRBV4-2 and TRBJ1-2; TRBD1 is a possible D gene (5 bases). V dropped 4 bases and J dropped 4 bases, with 16 bases sitting between them. The CDR3 covers 15 residues. Per the germline V gene, CDR1 is LGHNA and CDR2 is YNFKEQ. CDR3 protein: CASSPPQGGGYGYTF. As DNA, the CDR3 is TGTGCCAGCAGCCCCCCTCAGGGAGGCGGCTATGGCTACACCTTC.

This clone showed up many times. V usage is TRBV29-1 and J usage is TRBJ1-2, with D possibly being TRBD1 (5 bases). Trimming left V 7 bases short and J 6 bases short, with 12 bases between. The V gene's germline CDR1 is SQVTM and CDR2 ANQGSEA. The CDR3 has 11 residues. CDR3 residues: CSGAWGDGYTF. The CDR3, as DNA: TGCAGCGGCGCCTGGGGGGATGGCTACACCTTC.